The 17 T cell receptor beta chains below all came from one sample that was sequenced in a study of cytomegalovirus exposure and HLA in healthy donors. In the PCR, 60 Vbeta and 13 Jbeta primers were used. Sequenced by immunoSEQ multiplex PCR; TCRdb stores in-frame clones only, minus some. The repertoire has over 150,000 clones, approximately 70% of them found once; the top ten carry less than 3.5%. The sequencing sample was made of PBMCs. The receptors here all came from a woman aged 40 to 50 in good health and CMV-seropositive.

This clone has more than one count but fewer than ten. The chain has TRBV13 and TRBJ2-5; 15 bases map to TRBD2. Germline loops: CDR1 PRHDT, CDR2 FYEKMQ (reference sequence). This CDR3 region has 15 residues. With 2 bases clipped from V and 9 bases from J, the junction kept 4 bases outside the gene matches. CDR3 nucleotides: TGTGCCAGCAGCTTACTCGGGACTAGCGGGAGGTCCCAGTACTTC. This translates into CASSLLGTSGRSQYF.

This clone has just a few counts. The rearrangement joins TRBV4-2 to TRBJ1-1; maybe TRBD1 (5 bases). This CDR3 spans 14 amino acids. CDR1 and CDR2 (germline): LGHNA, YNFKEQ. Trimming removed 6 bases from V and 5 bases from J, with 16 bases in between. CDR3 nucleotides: TGTGCCAGCAGTCCGACAGCCCGTACGACTGAAGCTTTCTTT. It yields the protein CASSPTARTTEAFF.

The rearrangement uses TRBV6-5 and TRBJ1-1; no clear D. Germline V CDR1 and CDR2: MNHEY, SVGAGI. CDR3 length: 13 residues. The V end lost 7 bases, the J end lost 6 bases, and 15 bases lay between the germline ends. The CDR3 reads CASTLAGGAEAFF. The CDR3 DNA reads TGTGCCAGCACGCTGGCGGGCGGGGCTGAAGCTTTCTTT.

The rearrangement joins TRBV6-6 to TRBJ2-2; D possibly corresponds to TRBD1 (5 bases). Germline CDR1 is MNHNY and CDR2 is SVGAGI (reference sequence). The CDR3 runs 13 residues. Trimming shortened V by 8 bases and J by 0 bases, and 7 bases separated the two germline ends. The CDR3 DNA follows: TGTGCCAGCTCACAGGCGAACACCGGGGAGCTGTTTTTT. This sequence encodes CASSQANTGELFF.

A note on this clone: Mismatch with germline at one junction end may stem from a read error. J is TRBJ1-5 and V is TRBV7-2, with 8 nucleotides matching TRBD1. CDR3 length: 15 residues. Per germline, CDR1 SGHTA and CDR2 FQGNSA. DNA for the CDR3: TGTGCCAGCAGTATAGGACAGGGCGGCAATCAGCCCCAGAATTTT. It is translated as CASSIGQGGNQPQNF.

The CDR3 loop is CASSAGQGMDTQYF. CDR3 DNA sequence: TGTGCCAGCAGTGCCGGACAGGGGATGGATACGCAGTATTTT. This chain uses TRBV6-1 with TRBJ2-3, with TRBD1 matching over 9 bases. This CDR3 spans 14 amino acids. CDR1 MNHNS and CDR2 SASEGT come from the germline V gene. V trimming: 4 bases; J trimming: 6 bases; junction bases outside the gene matches: 5.

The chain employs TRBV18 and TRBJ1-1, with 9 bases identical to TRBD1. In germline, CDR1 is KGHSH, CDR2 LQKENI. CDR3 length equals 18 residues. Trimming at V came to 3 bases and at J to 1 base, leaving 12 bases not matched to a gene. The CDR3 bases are TGTGCCAGCTCACCCCACCCGGGACAGGGAGAAGGGAACACTGAAGCTTTCTTT. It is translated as CASSPHPGQGEGNTEAFF.

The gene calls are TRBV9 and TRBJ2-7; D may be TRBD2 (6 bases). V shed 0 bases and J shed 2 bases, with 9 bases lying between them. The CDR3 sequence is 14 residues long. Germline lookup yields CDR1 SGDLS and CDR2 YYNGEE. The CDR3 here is CASSVEAGPYEQYF. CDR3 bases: TGTGCCAGCAGCGTAGAGGCGGGGCCCTACGAGCAGTACTTC.

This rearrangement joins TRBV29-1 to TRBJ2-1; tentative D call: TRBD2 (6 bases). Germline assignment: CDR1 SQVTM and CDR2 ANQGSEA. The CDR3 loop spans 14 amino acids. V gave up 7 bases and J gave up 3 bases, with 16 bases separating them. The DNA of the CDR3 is TGCAGCGAGAGGGGACTCACCTTCTACAATGAGCAGTTCTTC. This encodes CSERGLTFYNEQFF.

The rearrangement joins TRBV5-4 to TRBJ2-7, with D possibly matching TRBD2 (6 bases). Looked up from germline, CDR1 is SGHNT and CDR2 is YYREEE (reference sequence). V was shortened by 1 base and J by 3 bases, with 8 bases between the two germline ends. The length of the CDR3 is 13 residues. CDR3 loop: CASSLLTSYEQYF. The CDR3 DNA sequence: TGTGCCAGCAGCTTGTTGACTAGCTACGAGCAGTACTTC.

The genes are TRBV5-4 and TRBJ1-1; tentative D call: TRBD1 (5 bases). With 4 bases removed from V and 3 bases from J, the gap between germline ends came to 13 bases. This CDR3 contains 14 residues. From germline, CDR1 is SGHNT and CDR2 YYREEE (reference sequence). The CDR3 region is CASSMRDGYTEAFF. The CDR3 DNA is TGTGCCAGCAGCATGCGGGACGGCTACACTGAAGCTTTCTTT.

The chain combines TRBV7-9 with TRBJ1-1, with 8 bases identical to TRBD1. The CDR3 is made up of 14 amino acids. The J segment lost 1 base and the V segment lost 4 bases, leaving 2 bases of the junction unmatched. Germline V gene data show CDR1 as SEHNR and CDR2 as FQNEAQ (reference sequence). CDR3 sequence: CASSSGTGNTEAFF. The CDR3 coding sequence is TGTGCCAGCAGCTCCGGGACAGGGAACACTGAAGCTTTCTTT.

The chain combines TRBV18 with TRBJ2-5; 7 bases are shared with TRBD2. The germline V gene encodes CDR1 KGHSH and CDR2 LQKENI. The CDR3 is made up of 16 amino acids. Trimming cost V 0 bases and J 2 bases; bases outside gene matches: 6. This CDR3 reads CASSPPFPSGQETQYF. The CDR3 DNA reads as TGTGCCAGCTCACCACCTTTCCCTAGCGGACAAGAGACCCAGTACTTC.

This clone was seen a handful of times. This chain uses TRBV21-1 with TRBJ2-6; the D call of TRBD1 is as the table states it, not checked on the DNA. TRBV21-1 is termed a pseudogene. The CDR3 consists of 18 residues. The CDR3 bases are TGTGCCAGCAGCTCACGACAGCTTATAAAGTCTGGGGCCAACGTCCTGACTTTC. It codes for CASSSRQLIKSGANVLTF.

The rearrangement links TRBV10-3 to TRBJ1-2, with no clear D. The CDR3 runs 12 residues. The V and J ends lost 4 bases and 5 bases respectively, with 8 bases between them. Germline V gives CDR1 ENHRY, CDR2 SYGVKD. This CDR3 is CAISGQAYGYTF. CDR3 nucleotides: TGTGCCATCAGTGGGCAGGCATATGGCTACACCTTC.

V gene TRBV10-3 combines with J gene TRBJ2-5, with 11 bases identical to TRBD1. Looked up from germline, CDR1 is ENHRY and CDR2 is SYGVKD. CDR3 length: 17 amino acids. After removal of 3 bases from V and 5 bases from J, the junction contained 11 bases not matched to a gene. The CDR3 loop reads CAISETDRDRGTETQYF. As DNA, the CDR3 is TGTGCCATCAGTGAAACAGACCGGGACAGGGGGACGGAGACCCAGTACTTC.

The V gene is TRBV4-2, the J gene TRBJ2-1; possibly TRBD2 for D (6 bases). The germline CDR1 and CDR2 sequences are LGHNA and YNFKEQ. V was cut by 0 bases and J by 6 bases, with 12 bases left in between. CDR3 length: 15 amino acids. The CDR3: CASSQDTSILNEQFF. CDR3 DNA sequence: TGTGCCAGCAGCCAAGATACTAGCATACTCAATGAGCAGTTCTTC.